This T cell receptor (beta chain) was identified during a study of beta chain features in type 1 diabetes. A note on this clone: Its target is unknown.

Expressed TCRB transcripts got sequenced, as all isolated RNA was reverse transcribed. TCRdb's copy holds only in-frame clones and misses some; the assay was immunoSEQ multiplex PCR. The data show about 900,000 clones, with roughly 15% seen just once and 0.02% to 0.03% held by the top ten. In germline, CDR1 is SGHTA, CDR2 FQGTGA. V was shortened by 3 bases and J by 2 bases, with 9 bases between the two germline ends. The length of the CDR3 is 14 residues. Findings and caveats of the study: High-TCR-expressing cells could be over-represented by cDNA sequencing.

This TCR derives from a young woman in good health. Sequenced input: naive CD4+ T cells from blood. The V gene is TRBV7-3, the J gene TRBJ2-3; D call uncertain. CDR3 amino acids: CASSFTSITDTQYF. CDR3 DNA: TGTGCCAGCAGCTTCACAAGTATCACAGATACGCAGTATTTT.